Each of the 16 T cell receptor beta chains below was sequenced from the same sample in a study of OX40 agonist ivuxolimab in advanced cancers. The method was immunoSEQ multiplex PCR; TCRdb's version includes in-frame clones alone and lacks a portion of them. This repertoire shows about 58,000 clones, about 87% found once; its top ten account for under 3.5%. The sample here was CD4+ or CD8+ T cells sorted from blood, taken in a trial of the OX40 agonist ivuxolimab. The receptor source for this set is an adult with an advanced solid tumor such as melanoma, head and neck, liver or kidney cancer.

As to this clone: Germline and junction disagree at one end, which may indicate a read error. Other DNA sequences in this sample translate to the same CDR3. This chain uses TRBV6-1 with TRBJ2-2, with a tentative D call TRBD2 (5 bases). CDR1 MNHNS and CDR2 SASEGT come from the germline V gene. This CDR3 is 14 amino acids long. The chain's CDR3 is CASSPTRTTGELFF. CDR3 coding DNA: TGTGCCAGCAGTCCTACACGGACCACCGGGGAGTTGTTTTTT.

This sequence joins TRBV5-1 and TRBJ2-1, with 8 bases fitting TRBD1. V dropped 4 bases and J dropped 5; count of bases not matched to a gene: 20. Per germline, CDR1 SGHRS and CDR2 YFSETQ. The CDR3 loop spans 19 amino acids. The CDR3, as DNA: TGCGCCAGCAGCGCGGTGGCCCAGGGGGCCCTAAAACTCAACAATGAGCAGTTCTTC. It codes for CASSAVAQGALKLNNEQFF.

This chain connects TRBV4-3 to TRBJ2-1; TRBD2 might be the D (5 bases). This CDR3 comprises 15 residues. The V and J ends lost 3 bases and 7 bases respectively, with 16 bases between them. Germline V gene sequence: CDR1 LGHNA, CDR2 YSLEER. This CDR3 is CASSHPLRGPNEQFF. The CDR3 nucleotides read TGCGCCAGCAGCCACCCCCTGCGCGGGCCAAATGAGCAGTTCTTC.

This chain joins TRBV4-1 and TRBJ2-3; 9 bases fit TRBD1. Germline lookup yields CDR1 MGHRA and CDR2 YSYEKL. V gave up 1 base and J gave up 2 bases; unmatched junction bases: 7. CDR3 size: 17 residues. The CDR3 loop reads CASSQVPGQGPTDTQYF. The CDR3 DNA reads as TGCGCCAGCAGCCAAGTTCCGGGACAGGGCCCCACAGATACGCAGTATTTT.

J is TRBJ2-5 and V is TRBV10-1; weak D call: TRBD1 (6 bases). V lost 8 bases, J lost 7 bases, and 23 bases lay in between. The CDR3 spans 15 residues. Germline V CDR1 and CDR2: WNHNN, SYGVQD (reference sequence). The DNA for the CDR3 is TGCGCCAGCGAGGTGGGCCTACAGGGTTGGAGGACCCAGTACTTC. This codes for CASEVGLQGWRTQYF.

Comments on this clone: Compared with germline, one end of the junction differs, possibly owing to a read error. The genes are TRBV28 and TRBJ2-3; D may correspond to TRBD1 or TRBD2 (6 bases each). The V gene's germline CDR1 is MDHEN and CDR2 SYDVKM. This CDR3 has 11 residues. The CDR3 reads CASGLGRGANF. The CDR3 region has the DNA TGTGCCAGCGGGCTTGGTAGGGGGGCGAATTTT.

In nucleotides, the CDR3 is TGTGCCAGCAGCTTGGGACAGGGGGCCTATGGCTACACCTTC. Translated: CASSLGQGAYGYTF. This rearrangement joins TRBV7-9 to TRBJ1-2, with 12 bases matching TRBD1. This CDR3 is 14 amino acids long. CDR1 and CDR2 (germline): SEHNR, FQNEAQ (reference sequence). Unmatched junction bases numbered 0, after V lost 3 bases and J lost 4 bases.

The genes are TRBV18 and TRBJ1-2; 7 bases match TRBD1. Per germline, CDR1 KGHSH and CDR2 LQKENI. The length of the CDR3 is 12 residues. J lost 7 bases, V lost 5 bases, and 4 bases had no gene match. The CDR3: CASSRTGTGYTF. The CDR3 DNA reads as TGTGCCAGCTCAAGGACAGGTACTGGCTACACCTTC.

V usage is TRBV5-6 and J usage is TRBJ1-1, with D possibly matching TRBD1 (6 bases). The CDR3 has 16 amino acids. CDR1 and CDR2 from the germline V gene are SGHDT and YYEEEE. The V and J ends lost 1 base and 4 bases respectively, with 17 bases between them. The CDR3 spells CASSLYVQGGGTEAFF. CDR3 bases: TGTGCCAGCAGCTTGTATGTGCAGGGAGGGGGCACTGAAGCTTTCTTT.

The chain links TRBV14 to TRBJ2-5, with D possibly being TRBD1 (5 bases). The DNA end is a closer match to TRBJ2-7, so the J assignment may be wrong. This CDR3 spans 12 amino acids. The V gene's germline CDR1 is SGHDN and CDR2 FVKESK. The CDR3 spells CASSPQAYEQYF. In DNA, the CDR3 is TGTGCCAGCAGCCCACAGGCCTACGAGCAGTACTTC.

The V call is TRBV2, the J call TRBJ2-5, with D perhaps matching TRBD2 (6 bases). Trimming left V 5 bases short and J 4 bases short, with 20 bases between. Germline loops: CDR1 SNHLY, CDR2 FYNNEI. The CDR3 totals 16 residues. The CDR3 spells CASSPTAAGIGETQYF. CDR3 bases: TGTGCCAGCAGTCCAACAGCGGCGGGGATCGGAGAGACCCAGTACTTC. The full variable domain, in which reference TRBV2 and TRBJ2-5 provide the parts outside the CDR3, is EPEVTQTPSHQVTQMGQEVILRCVPISNHLYFYWYRQILGQKVEFLVSFYNNEISEKSEIFDDQFSVERPDGSNFTLKIRSTKLEDSAMYFCASSPTAAGIGETQYFGPGTRLLVL.

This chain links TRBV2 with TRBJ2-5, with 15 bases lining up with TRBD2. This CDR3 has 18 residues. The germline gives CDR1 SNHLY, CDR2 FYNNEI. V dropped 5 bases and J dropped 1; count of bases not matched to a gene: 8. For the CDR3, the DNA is TGTGCCAGCAGTCCTCCGGGACTAGCGGGAGGAGTCCAAGAGACCCAGTACTTC. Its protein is CASSPPGLAGGVQETQYF.

The CDR3 region has the DNA TGCGCCAGCAGCTTAGGACTAGCAAGCGATGAGCAGTTCTTC. Protein product: CASSLGLASDEQFF. The chain couples TRBV5-1 to TRBJ2-1; 8 bases agree with TRBD2. Trimming at V came to 2 bases and at J to 8 bases, leaving 6 bases not matched to a gene. This CDR3 spans 14 amino acids. Germline CDR1 and CDR2: SGHRS and YFSETQ.

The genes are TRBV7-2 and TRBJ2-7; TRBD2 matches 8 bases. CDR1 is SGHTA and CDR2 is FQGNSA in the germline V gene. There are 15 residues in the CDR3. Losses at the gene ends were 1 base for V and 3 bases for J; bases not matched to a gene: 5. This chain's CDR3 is CASSLGSGSGYEQYF. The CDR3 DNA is TGTGCCAGCAGCTTAGGGAGCGGGAGTGGCTACGAGCAGTACTTC.

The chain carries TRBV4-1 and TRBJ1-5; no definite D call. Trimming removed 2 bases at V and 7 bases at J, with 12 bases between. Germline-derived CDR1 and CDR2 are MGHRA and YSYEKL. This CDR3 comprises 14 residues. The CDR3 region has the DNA TGCGCCAGCAGCCAACCGTTTATTAACCAGCCCCAGCATTTT. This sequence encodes CASSQPFINQPQHF.

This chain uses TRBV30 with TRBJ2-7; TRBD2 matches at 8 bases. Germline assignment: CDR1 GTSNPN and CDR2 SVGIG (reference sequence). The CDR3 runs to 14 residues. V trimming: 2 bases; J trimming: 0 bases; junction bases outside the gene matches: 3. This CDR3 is CAWSRRGASYEQYF. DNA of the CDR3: TGTGCCTGGAGTAGGCGGGGGGCCTCCTACGAGCAGTACTTC.